This T cell receptor (beta chain) was sequenced in a study of CD8+CD57+ T cells in acquired aplastic anemia. Study background: An average of roughly 3 ug of DNA was obtained from sorted CD4+ and CD8+ cells. CD4+ reads averaged approximately 9.9 million in healthy donors. Overall study findings and caveats: Comparison of patients with controls identified around 31 shared CD8+ CDR3 sequences.

Germline assignment: CDR1 LNHDA and CDR2 SQIVND (reference sequence). With 4 bases removed from V and 11 bases from J, the gap between germline ends came to 16 bases. This CDR3 spans 13 amino acids. This clonotype was seen repeatedly, ten times or more. Its antigen is still unknown. Genomic DNA, the template, was used for profiling of the TCR beta VDJ and CDR3. TCRdb reprocessed the reads via MiXCR and lists one record per CDR3 protein. The sample lists about 170,000 distinct CDR3 sequences; approximately 40% were seen once. The receptor was isolated from a human donor in good health. The rearrangement uses TRBV19 and TRBJ2-3, with D hard to call. The material sequenced was sorted CD4+, CD8+, or CD8+CD57+ T cells (not recorded which) from PBMCs. The CDR3 region is CASSTDDLGGQYF. The CDR3 DNA is TGTGCCAGTAGTACCGATGACCTGGGCGGGCAGTATTTT.